These 32 T cell receptor beta chains share one sample of origin, sequenced in a study of shared clonotypes between healthy human individuals. The data were produced by immunoSEQ multiplex PCR, yet TCRdb's version contains in-frame clones alone and is incomplete. The sample holds 2 million to 2.5 million clones, around 95% seen once. The sequenced sample was naive CD4+ T cells sorted from blood. Regarding subset: CD45RA+ positively selected. Every receptor here comes from a man aged 18-30 years in good health.

The chain recombines TRBV2 with TRBJ2-7; D may match TRBD1 or TRBD2 (5 bases each). The CDR3 is made up of 13 amino acids. CDR1 and CDR2 (germline): SNHLY, FYNNEI. V was shortened by 6 bases and J by 6 bases, with 15 bases between the two germline ends. CDR3 sequence reads: CASRPTSGTEQYF. In DNA, the CDR3 is TGTGCCAGCAGACCTACCTCGGGGACCGAGCAGTACTTC. Based on the CDR3 plus reference TRBV2 and TRBJ2-7, the full variable domain is EPEVTQTPSHQVTQMGQEVILRCVPISNHLYFYWYRQILGQKVEFLVSFYNNEISEKSEIFDDQFSVERPDGSNFTLKIRSTKLEDSAMYFCASRPTSGTEQYFGPGTRLTVT.

This chain uses TRBV19 with TRBJ1-6; perhaps TRBD1 as D (6 bases). CDR3 size: 13 residues. In germline, CDR1 is LNHDA, CDR2 SQIVND (reference sequence). Deletions cut 3 bases from V and 9 bases from J, with 9 bases between. CDR3 in amino acids: CASSITGSSPLHF. CDR3 DNA: TGTGCCAGTAGTATTACAGGGTCTTCACCCCTCCACTTT. The complete variable domain, with remaining parts taken from reference TRBV19 and TRBJ1-6, reads DGGITQSPKYLFRKEGQNVTLSCEQNLNHDAMYWYRQDPGQGLRLIYYSQIVNDFQKGDIAEGYSVSREKKESFPLTVTSAQKNPTAFYLCASSITGSSPLHFGNGTRLTVT.

The chain uses TRBV2 and TRBJ2-7; possible D gene TRBD1, 6 bases. The CDR3 runs 15 residues. Between the trimmed V and J ends, which lost 8 bases and 3 bases, there was a span of 20 bases. From germline, CDR1 is SNHLY and CDR2 FYNNEI. CDR3 amino acids: CASQDTGNRVYEQYF. In DNA form, the CDR3 reads TGTGCCAGCCAAGATACAGGGAATAGGGTCTACGAGCAGTACTTC.

Details on this clone: Other DNA sequences from this sample encode an identical CDR3 as well. V and J are TRBV6-5 and TRBJ1-1, with TRBD1 matching 7 bases. This CDR3 comprises 14 residues. The V gene end was trimmed by 2 bases and the J gene end by 4 bases; junction bases not matched to a gene: 4. From germline, CDR1 is MNHEY and CDR2 SVGAGI. CDR3 DNA: TGTGCCAGCAGTTACGGGCAGGGGGGCACTGAAGCTTTCTTT. It translates to CASSYGQGGTEAFF.

CDR3 coding DNA: TGTGCCAGCAGCTTATTCGGTCGCACCATAAGCAATCAGCCCCAGCATTTT. It encodes CASSLFGRTISNQPQHF. The chain is built from TRBV7-8 and TRBJ1-5; D is uncertain. Between the trimmed V and J ends, which lost 2 bases and 1 base, there was a span of 15 bases. The germline V gene has CDR1 SGHVS and CDR2 FQNEAQ. This CDR3 spans 17 amino acids.

The genes are TRBV7-6 and TRBJ2-3; D uncertain. Germline CDR1 and CDR2: SGHVS and FNYEAQ. The CDR3 is 15 amino acids. Trimming pared 1 base from V and 0 bases from J, leaving 8 bases between. The CDR3 region is CASSLDPTSTDTQYF. The CDR3 bases are TGTGCCAGCAGCTTAGATCCAACAAGCACAGATACGCAGTATTTT.

V gene TRBV10-2 combines with J gene TRBJ2-1; 11 bases are a match to TRBD2. This CDR3 contains 14 residues. Per the germline V gene, CDR1 is WSHSY and CDR2 is SAAADI. Trimming took 1 base from V and 9 from J; bases not matched to a gene: 2. In DNA, the CDR3 is TGCGCCAGCAGTGAGTTAGCGGGAGGGCGTGAGCAGTTCTTC. Translating it yields CASSELAGGREQFF.

This clone was seen once. The gene calls are TRBV5-8 and TRBJ2-7; 12 positions match TRBD2. The CDR3 consists of 15 residues. J gave up 3 bases and V 6 bases, and 7 bases lay outside the gene matches. Germline V gene sequence: CDR1 SGHTS, CDR2 YDEGEE. Here the CDR3 reads CASKRTSGDNYEQYF. CDR3 DNA sequence: TGTGCCAGCAAGAGGACTAGCGGGGATAACTACGAGCAGTACTTC. Full variable domain (rest looked up from reference TRBV5-8 and TRBJ2-7): EAGVTQSPTHLIKTRGQQATLRCSPISGHTSVYWYQQALGLGLQFLLWYDEGEERNRGNFPPRFSGRQFPNYSSELNVNALELEDSALYLCASKRTSGDNYEQYFGPGTRLTVT.

The chain carries TRBV5-1 and TRBJ2-7, with D uncertain. V lost 0 bases and J lost 2, with 9 bases in between. The length of the CDR3 is 14 residues. CDR1 is SGHRS, CDR2 YFSETQ, per germline. CDR3 in DNA: TGCGCCAGCAGCTTGGCCTATAAGGCCTACGAGCAGTACTTC. It encodes CASSLAYKAYEQYF.

As regards this clone: A junction end diverges from the germline sequence, so it may reflect a read error. J is TRBJ2-1 and V is TRBV5-1; no clear D gene. Germline V gene sequence: CDR1 SGHRS, CDR2 YFSETQ. This CDR3 region has 15 residues. In nucleotides, the CDR3 is TGCGCCAGCACCTTGGATAGTATAGCATACAATGAGCAGTTCTTC. Encoded protein: CASTLDSIAYNEQFF.

The chain has TRBV7-9 and TRBJ1-2, with D uncertain. CDR1 is SEHNR, CDR2 FQNEAQ, per germline (reference sequence). The CDR3 runs 14 residues. V was shortened by 1 base and J by 1 base, with 7 bases between the two germline ends. The CDR3: CASSLVAGNYGYTF. CDR3 nucleotides: TGTGCCAGCAGCTTAGTTGCGGGTAACTATGGCTACACCTTC.

This chain uses TRBV5-1 with TRBJ1-1; D perhaps matches TRBD1 (5 bases). The V gene's germline CDR1 is SGHRS and CDR2 YFSETQ. The CDR3 length is 16 residues. The V and J ends lost 0 bases and 4 bases respectively, with 16 bases between them. CDR3 residues: CASSLGLSERGTEAFF. The CDR3 DNA is TGCGCCAGCAGCTTGGGGCTTTCGGAGAGGGGCACTGAAGCTTTCTTT.

J is TRBJ1-1 and V is TRBV6-5; a weak D match, TRBD1 (6 bases). V lost 2 bases and J 4 bases, leaving 14 bases between the germline ends. CDR3 length: 15 residues. The V gene's germline CDR1 is MNHEY and CDR2 SVGAGI. This chain's CDR3 is CASSYGTGRSTEAFF. CDR3 nucleotide sequence: TGTGCCAGCAGTTACGGTACAGGGAGGAGCACTGAAGCTTTCTTT.

The chain uses TRBV4-3 and TRBJ2-5; D is ambiguous. The germline gives CDR1 LGHNA, CDR2 YSLEER. The CDR3 extends over 15 amino acids. V was trimmed by 4 bases and J by 0 bases, leaving 12 bases between them. CDR3 DNA: TGCGCCAGCAGCCCCCCCAAGTCAGACCAAGAGACCCAGTACTTC. It is translated as CASSPPKSDQETQYF.

Details on this clone: The same CDR3 can be traced to other DNA sequences in this sample. The chain combines TRBV18 with TRBJ2-7; D is uncertain. V dropped 0 bases and J dropped 3 bases, with 6 bases sitting between them. The germline gives CDR1 KGHSH, CDR2 LQKENI. The CDR3 consists of 13 residues. CDR3 sequence (DNA): TGTGCCAGCTCACCACCAGCGAGCTACGAGCAGTACTTC. Translation gives CASSPPASYEQYF.

The chain combines TRBV5-4 with TRBJ1-2; D is perhaps TRBD1 (6 bases). The CDR3 is 14 residues long. Germline V gene sequence: CDR1 SGHNT, CDR2 YYREEE (reference sequence). Trimming removed 0 bases at V and 6 bases at J, with 12 bases between. CDR3 bases: TGTGCCAGCAGCTTGGACCCAGGGGATGATGGCTACACCTTC. Amino acid sequence: CASSLDPGDDGYTF.

This sequence joins TRBV10-2 and TRBJ2-1; D not resolved. The CDR3 consists of 15 residues. The germline gives CDR1 WSHSY, CDR2 SAAADI. With 8 bases removed from V and 7 bases from J, the gap between germline ends came to 21 bases. CDR3 bases: TGCGCCAGCTCTGACGGTCAAGCCCGGGCGAATGAGCAGTTCTTC. This encodes CASSDGQARANEQFF.

This chain links TRBV27 with TRBJ1-6; D call uncertain. Germline loops: CDR1 MNHEY, CDR2 SMNVEV (reference sequence). CDR3 length equals 14 residues. With 6 bases removed from V and 13 bases from J, the gap between germline ends came to 19 bases. CDR3 nucleotide sequence: TGTGCCAGCAGCCCTTTTGGACTGCCGTCCCCCCTCCACTTT. It specifies CASSPFGLPSPLHF.

The chain combines TRBV19 with TRBJ2-2; 10 nucleotides match TRBD1. Germline trimming cut 4 bases from V and 6 bases from J; bases unmatched to any gene: 8. The CDR3 runs to 16 residues. Germline-derived CDR1 and CDR2 are LNHDA and SQIVND (reference sequence). CDR3: CASSTKEDRGSGELFF. In DNA, the CDR3 is TGTGCCAGTAGTACTAAGGAGGACAGGGGGTCCGGGGAGCTGTTTTTT.

This chain links TRBV5-1 with TRBJ2-7, with D perhaps given as TRBD1 or TRBD2 (5 bases each). The V and J ends lost 0 bases and 4 bases respectively, with 11 bases between them. The CDR3 has 14 residues. Germline CDR1 and CDR2: SGHRS and YFSETQ. CDR3 amino acids: CASSLGDGKYEQYF. CDR3 bases: TGCGCCAGCAGCTTGGGGGACGGGAAGTACGAGCAGTACTTC.

This clone was recorded once. The rearrangement joins TRBV6-1 to TRBJ2-3; tentatively, D is TRBD2 (6 bases). Germline values: CDR1 MNHNS, CDR2 SASEGT. The CDR3 runs to 13 residues. V lost 8 bases and J lost 2, with 11 bases in between. CDR3 sequence (DNA): TGTGCCAGCGGCGGGGAGACCACAGATACGCAGTATTTT. This translates into CASGGETTDTQYF.

This chain joins TRBV9 and TRBJ2-3; perhaps TRBD2 as D (9 bases). Germline lookup yields CDR1 SGDLS and CDR2 YYNGEE. V lost 7 bases to trimming and J lost 4 bases, with 31 bases between them. The CDR3 has 19 residues. The CDR3 bases are TGTGCCAGCGGATGGGGGACAGGAGGATTAGCGGGAGACCCAGATACGCAGTATTTT. Its protein product is CASGWGTGGLAGDPDTQYF.

The rearrangement uses TRBV12-1 and TRBJ2-7; TRBD1 is the table's D call, not checked against the DNA. TRBV12-1 is marked as a pseudogene. The CDR3 totals 18 residues. The CDR3 nucleotides are TGTGCCAGCAGCCTCAAGGAAGAAGGGACAGCTAGCTCCTACGAGCAGTACTTC. It codes for CASSLKEEGTASSYEQYF.

This clone was seen once. Other DNA sequences from this sample encode an identical CDR3 as well. The chain employs TRBV5-4 and TRBJ2-7; D remains ambiguous. Germline values: CDR1 SGHNT, CDR2 YYREEE (reference sequence). CDR3 length: 13 residues. Deletions cut 0 bases from V and 2 bases from J, with 6 bases between. The CDR3 DNA reads as TGTGCCAGCAGCTTGGACAGCACCTACGAGCAGTACTTC. The encoded protein is CASSLDSTYEQYF.

The chain couples TRBV27 to TRBJ1-1; TRBD1 aligns across 7 bases. CDR1 is MNHEY and CDR2 is SMNVEV in the germline V gene (reference sequence). The CDR3 has 12 residues. Unmatched junction bases numbered 4, after V lost 6 bases and J lost 6 bases. Here the CDR3 reads CASSGTDSEAFF. The CDR3 coding sequence is TGTGCCAGCAGCGGGACAGACTCTGAAGCTTTCTTT.

This rearrangement joins TRBV18 to TRBJ2-6, with D perhaps TRBD1 or TRBD2 (5 bases each). Germline-derived CDR1 and CDR2 are KGHSH and LQKENI. This CDR3 has 16 residues. V lost 6 bases to trimming and J lost 16 bases, with 28 bases between them. CDR3 amino acids: CASSRDVPSLLAPLTF. The CDR3 region has the DNA TGTGCCAGCTCCCGGGACGTGCCTAGTCTGCTAGCCCCTCTGACTTTC.

This chain connects TRBV10-3 to TRBJ1-1; no clear D. V lost 9 bases to trimming and J lost 0 bases, with 8 bases between them. This CDR3 is 12 amino acids long. CDR1 is ENHRY, CDR2 SYGVKD, per germline. The CDR3 loop reads CAMGSLNTEAFF. Written as DNA, the CDR3 is TGTGCCATGGGCAGCTTGAACACTGAAGCTTTCTTT.

The V gene is TRBV29-1, the J gene TRBJ1-1; D remains unclear. V dropped 7 bases and J dropped 1 base, with 10 bases sitting between them. CDR3 length: 12 residues. Germline V gene data show CDR1 as SQVTM and CDR2 as ANQGSEA. The CDR3 DNA sequence: TGCAGCGCTGGGAGAGCGAACACTGAAGCTTTCTTT. It translates to CSAGRANTEAFF.

The V call is TRBV6-1, the J call TRBJ2-7; unclear D gene. This CDR3 is built from 11 residues. Trimming removed 5 bases at V and 7 bases at J, with 9 bases between. From germline, CDR1 is MNHNS and CDR2 SASEGT. As DNA, the CDR3 is TGTGCCAGCAGTTCGCCCGGGGAGCAGTACTTC. Its translation: CASSSPGEQYF.

The genes are TRBV28 and TRBJ2-2; the D gene is possibly TRBD2 (6 bases). The CDR3 has 15 residues. Between the trimmed V and J ends, which lost 5 bases and 4 bases, there was a span of 14 bases. Germline V gene lookup returns CDR1 MDHEN and CDR2 SYDVKM. In nucleotides, the CDR3 is TGTGCCAGCAGTCCAGGGACTTACCGCACCGGGGAGCTGTTTTTT. Translating gives CASSPGTYRTGELFF.

The DNA for the CDR3 is TGCGCCAGCAGTGACCCCCATGGGGCAGAGTCGGTAACCGGCAATGAGCAGTTCTTC. Protein sequence: CASSDPHGAESVTGNEQFF. The chain recombines TRBV10-1 with TRBJ2-1; maybe TRBD1 (5 bases). Trimming shortened V by 3 bases and J by 6 bases, and 27 bases separated the two germline ends. Germline CDR1 is WNHNN and CDR2 is SYGVQD (reference sequence). CDR3 size: 19 residues.

This chain joins TRBV2 and TRBJ1-5, with TRBD1 identical over 8 bases. Trimming removed 2 bases from V and 3 bases from J; junction bases left unmatched: 6. The CDR3 is 16 residues long. Germline values: CDR1 SNHLY, CDR2 FYNNEI. The CDR3 nucleotides are TGTGCCAGCAGTGAAAACACAGGGGGAAACAATCAGCCCCAGCATTTT. The encoded protein is CASSENTGGNNQPQHF.